A selection of T cell receptor beta chains follows, all from one sample in a study of graft-versus-host responses after intestinal transplantation. Profiling relied on immunoSEQ multiplex PCR, and the TCRdb table lists in-frame clones only, not all of them. The table lists about 9,600 clones, 86% of them singletons. Specimen: ileum tissue, collected roughly 700 days after intestinal transplantation. The source is a human patient who received an intestinal transplant, so some T cells may come from the graft donor. The CDR3 runs from the conserved cysteine through the conserved F or W.

CATLGGDTQYF	TRBV10-2	TRBJ2-3
CASSLAGLPWGYTF	TRBV28	TRBJ1-2
CASSDAGTASYEQYF	TRBV6-1	TRBJ2-7
CASSESTGTNNYGYTF	TRBV10-2	TRBJ1-2
CASRGTEAFF	TRBV28	TRBJ1-1
CASSLAPLWEAPGGAKNIQYF	TRBV7-2	TRBJ2-4
CASSQDPRSRPAAPDTGELFF	TRBV14	TRBJ2-2
CAWSPGTSGGKEFF	TRBV30	TRBJ2-1
CASSEGVRRNQPQHF	TRBV6-1	TRBJ1-5
CASSPQGEKLFF	TRBV14	TRBJ1-4
CSVEGQYNEQFF	TRBV29-1	TRBJ2-1
CASSEGAGETYEQYF	TRBV6-1	TRBJ2-7
CASSRTSGGREETQYF	TRBV6-6	TRBJ2-5
CATSRSNRGRNTEAFF	TRBV15	TRBJ1-1
CASRTGTSSYEQYF	TRBV10-2	TRBJ2-7
CASSLQGGFYEQYF	TRBV5-1	TRBJ2-7
CASSFGRAAGANVLTF	TRBV28	TRBJ2-6
CASSLSGLAGGGTGELFF	TRBV7-9	TRBJ2-2
CASSLGPNQPQHF	TRBV4-2	TRBJ1-5